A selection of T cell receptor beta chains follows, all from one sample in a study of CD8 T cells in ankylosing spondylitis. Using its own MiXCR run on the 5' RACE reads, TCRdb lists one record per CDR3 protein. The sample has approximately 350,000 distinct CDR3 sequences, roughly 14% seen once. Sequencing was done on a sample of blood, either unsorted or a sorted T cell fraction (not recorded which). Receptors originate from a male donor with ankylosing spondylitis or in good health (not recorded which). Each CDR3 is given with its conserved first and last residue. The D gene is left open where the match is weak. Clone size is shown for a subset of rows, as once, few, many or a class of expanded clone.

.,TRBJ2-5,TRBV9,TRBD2,CASSRSGTSGSKETQYF,TGTGCCAGCAGTCGTTCCGGGACTAGCGGGAGTAAGGAGACCCAGTACTTC
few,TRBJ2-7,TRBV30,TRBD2,CAWSGSGGAGEQYF,TGTGCCTGGAGTGGCAGCGGGGGGGCAGGGGAGCAGTACTTC
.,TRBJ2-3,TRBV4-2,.,CASSQKGGEADTQYF,TGTGCCAGCAGCCAAAAGGGGGGGGAGGCAGATACGCAGTATTTT
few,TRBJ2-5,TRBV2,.,CASSTLRETQYF,TGTGCCAGCAGTACTTTGAGGGAGACCCAGTACTTC
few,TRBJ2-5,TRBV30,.,CAWSAASPQETQYF,TGTGCCTGGAGTGCGGCCAGTCCCCAAGAGACCCAGTACTTC
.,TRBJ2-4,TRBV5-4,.,CASSKGLDLNIQYF,TGTGCCAGCAGCAAAGGACTGGATTTAAACATTCAGTACTTC
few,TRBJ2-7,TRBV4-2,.,CASRSNLAFEEQYF,TGTGCCAGCCGAAGTAACCTAGCTTTTGAGGAGCAGTACTTC
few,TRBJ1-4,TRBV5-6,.,CASSLAGLSLMRLFF,TGTGCCAGCAGCTTGGCCGGGCTCTCTCTAATGAGGCTGTTTTTT
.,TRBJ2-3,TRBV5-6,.,CARTPEFTDTQYF,TGTGCCAGGACCCCCGAGTTCACAGATACGCAGTATTTT
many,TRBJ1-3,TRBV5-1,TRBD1,CASSFEGAKGNTIYF,TGCGCCAGCAGCTTTGAGGGGGCGAAAGGAAACACCATATATTTT
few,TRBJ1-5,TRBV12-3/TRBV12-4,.,CASSLYLGQPQHF,TGTGCCAGCAGTTTGTACCTGGGGCAGCCCCAGCATTTT
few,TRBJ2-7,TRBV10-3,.,CAISEQGGGYEQYF,TGTGCCATCAGTGAGCAGGGAGGAGGCTACGAGCAGTACTTC
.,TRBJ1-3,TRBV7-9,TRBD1,CASSRMTGTGNTIYF,TGTGCCAGCAGCAGAATGACAGGGACTGGAAACACCATATATTTT
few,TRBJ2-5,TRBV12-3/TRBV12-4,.,CASSLPPEGTQYF,TGTGCCAGCAGTTTGCCCCCAGAAGGGACCCAGTACTTC
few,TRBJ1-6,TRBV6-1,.,CASVAGGRPNSSPLHF,TGTGCCAGCGTGGCGGGGGGGCGACCCAACAGCTCACCCCTCCACTTT
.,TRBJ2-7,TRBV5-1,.,CASSLVVGVSGEQYF,TGCGCCAGCAGCTTGGTGGTCGGGGTCTCGGGAGAGCAGTACTTC
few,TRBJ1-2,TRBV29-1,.,CSVGTQDYGYTF,TGCAGCGTTGGAACTCAGGACTATGGCTACACCTTC
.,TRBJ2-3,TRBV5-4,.,CASSAPGVSTDTQYF,TGTGCCAGCAGCGCCCCGGGGGTTAGCACAGATACGCAGTATTTT
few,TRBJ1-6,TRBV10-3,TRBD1,CAITVDRGGNSPLHF,TGTGCCATCACCGTAGACAGGGGTGGTAATTCACCCCTCCACTTT
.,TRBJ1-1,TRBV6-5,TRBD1,CASSYSRGVKAEAFF,TGTGCCAGCAGTTACTCCAGGGGGGTCAAGGCTGAAGCTTTCTTT
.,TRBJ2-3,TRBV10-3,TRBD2,CAIRLAGGQLPTDTQYF,TGTGCCATCAGACTAGCGGGAGGCCAACTTCCCACAGATACGCAGTATTTT
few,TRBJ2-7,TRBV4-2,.,CASSQDLQGLYEQYF,TGTGCCAGCAGCCAAGATTTACAGGGACTCTACGAGCAGTACTTC
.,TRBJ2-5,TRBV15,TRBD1,CATSRGPGQGSETQYF,TGTGCCACCAGCAGGGGACCGGGACAGGGGTCAGAGACCCAGTACTTC
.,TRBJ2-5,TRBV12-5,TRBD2,CASGLGLAAQETQYF,TGTGCTAGTGGTTTGGGACTAGCAGCGCAAGAGACCCAGTACTTC
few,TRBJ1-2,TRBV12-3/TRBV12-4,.,CASSFGQRMGYGYTF,TGTGCCAGCAGTTTCGGCCAACGGATGGGCTATGGCTACACCTTC
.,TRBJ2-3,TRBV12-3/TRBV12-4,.,CASSSGTYTQYF,TGTGCCAGCAGTTCCGGGACCTATACGCAGTATTTT
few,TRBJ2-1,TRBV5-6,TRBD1,CASSLDRGRHEQFF,TGTGCCAGCAGCTTGGACAGGGGGAGACATGAGCAGTTCTTC
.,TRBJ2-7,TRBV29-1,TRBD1,CSVRTGRSYEQYF,TGCAGCGTTAGGACAGGGAGATCCTACGAGCAGTACTTC
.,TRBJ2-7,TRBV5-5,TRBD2,CASSLSSGSSYEQYF,TGTGCCAGCAGCCTCTCTAGCGGGAGCTCCTACGAGCAGTACTTC
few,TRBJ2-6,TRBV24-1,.,CATERLSGANVLTF,TGTGCCACCGAGCGACTCTCTGGGGCCAACGTCCTGACTTTC
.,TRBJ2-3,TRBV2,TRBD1,CASIPGQGRTDTQYF,TGTGCCAGCATCCCGGGACAGGGTAGGACAGATACGCAGTATTTT
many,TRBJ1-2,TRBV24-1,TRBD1,CATSVPRPGVGTEKVCTF,TGTGCCACCAGTGTCCCTCGCCCGGGTGTCGGGACAGAGAAAGTTTGCACCTTC
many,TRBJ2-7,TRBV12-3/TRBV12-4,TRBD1,CASSFYGTGVEEQYF,TGTGCCAGCAGTTTTTATGGGACAGGGGTGGAGGAGCAGTACTTC
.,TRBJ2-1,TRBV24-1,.,CATSDSGAVSYNEQFF,TGTGCCACCAGTGATTCTGGGGCGGTATCCTACAATGAGCAGTTCTTC
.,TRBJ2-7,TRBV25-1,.,CASSEYRSLGIDEQYF,TGTGCCAGCAGTGAATACCGGTCCCTAGGCATCGACGAGCAGTACTTC
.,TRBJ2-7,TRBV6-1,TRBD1,CATTDRGTYEQYF,TGTGCCACCACGGACAGGGGTACCTACGAGCAGTACTTC
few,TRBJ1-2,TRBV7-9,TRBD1,CASSLWTGRADGYTF,TGTGCCAGCAGCTTGTGGACAGGGCGGGCCGATGGCTACACCTTC
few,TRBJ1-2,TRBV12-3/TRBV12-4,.,CASSPRLSVGYGYTF,TGTGCCAGCAGTCCCCGTTTGTCCGTGGGGTATGGCTACACCTTC
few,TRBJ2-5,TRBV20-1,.,CSAARTAKETQYF,TGCAGTGCTGCTCGGACAGCCAAAGAGACCCAGTACTTC
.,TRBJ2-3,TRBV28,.,CASSWAAGPDTQYF,TGTGCCAGCAGTTGGGCGGCAGGGCCCGATACGCAGTATTTT
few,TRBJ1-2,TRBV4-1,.,CASSQDLSRDYGYTF,TGCGCCAGCAGCCAAGATCTCTCCCGAGACTATGGCTACACCTTC
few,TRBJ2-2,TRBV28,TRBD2,CASSSPRTSDLTGELFF,TGTGCCAGCAGTTCCCCACGGACTAGCGACCTCACCGGGGAGCTGTTTTTT
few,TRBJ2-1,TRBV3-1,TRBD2,CASSQRDYLSSSYNEQFF,TGTGCCAGCAGCCAACGGGACTACCTTTCCAGCTCCTACAATGAGCAGTTCTTC
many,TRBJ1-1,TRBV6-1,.,CASRRRPLSSEAFF,TGTGCCAGCAGGAGAAGGCCCCTGAGCTCTGAAGCTTTCTTT
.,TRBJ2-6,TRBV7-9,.,CASSRMSGANVLTF,TGTGCCAGCAGCCGAATGTCTGGGGCCAACGTCCTGACTTTC
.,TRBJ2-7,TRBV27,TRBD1,CASSPALTGYSYEQYF,TGTGCCAGCAGTCCTGCTTTGACAGGGTATTCCTACGAGCAGTACTTC
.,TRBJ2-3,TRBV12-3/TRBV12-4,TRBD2,CASSSAAGGGTDTQYF,TGTGCCAGCAGTTCCGCAGCGGGGGGTGGCACAGATACGCAGTATTTT
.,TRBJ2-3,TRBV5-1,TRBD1,CASSTGRTDTQYF,TGCGCCAGCTCGACAGGGCGCACAGATACGCAGTATTTT
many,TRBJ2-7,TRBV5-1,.,CASSPGKAYEQYF,TGCGCCAGCAGCCCAGGGAAGGCCTACGAGCAGTACTTC
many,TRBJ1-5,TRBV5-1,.,CASSLRAGIQPQHF,TGCGCCAGCAGCTTGAGGGCAGGGATTCAGCCCCAGCATTTT
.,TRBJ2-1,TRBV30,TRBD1,CAWTRTGGQFF,TGTGCCTGGACCCGGACAGGGGGGCAGTTCTTC
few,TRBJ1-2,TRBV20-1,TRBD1,CSAPTGGNYGYTF,TGCAGTGCCCCTACAGGGGGGAACTATGGCTACACCTTC
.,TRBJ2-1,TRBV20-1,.,CSARDGTPRSYNEQFF,TGCAGTGCTAGAGACGGGACTCCGAGGTCCTACAATGAGCAGTTCTTC
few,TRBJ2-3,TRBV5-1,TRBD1,CASSPGTGSVGDTQYF,TGCGCCAGCAGCCCCGGGACAGGGAGTGTAGGAGATACGCAGTATTTT